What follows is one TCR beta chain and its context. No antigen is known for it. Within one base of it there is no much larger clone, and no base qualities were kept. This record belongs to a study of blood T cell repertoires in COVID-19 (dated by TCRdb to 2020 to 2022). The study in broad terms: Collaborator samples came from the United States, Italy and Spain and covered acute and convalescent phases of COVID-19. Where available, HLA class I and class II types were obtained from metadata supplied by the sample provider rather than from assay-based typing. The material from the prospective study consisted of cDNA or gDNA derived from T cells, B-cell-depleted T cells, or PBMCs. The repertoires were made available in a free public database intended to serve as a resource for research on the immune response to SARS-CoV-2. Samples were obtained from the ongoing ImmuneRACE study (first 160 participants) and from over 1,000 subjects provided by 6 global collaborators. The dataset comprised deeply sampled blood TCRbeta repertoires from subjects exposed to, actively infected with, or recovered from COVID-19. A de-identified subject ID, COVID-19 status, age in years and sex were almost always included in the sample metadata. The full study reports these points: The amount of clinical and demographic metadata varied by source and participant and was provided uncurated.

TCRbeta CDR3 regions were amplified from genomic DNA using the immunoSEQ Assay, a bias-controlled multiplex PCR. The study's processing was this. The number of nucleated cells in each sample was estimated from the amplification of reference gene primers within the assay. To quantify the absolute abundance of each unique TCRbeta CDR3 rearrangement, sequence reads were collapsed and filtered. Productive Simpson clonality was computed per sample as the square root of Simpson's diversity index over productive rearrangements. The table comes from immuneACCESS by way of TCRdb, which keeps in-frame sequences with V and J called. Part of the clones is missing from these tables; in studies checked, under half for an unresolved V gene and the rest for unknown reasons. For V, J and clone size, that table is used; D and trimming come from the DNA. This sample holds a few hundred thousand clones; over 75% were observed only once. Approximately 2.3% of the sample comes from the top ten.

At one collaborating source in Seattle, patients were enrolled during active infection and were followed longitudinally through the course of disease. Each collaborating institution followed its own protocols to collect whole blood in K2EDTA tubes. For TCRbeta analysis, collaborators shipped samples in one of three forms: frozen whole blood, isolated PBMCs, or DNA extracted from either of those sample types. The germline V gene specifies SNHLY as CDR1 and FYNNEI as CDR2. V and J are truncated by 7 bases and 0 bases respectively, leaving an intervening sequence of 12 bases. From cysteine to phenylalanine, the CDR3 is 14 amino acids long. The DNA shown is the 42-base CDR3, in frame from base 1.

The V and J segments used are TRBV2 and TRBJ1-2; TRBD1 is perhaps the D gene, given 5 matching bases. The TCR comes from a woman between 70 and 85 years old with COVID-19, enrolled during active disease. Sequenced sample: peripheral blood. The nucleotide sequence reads TGTGCCAGCAATAGACAGTTTCCTAACTATGGCTACACCTTC. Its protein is CASNRQFPNYGYTF.